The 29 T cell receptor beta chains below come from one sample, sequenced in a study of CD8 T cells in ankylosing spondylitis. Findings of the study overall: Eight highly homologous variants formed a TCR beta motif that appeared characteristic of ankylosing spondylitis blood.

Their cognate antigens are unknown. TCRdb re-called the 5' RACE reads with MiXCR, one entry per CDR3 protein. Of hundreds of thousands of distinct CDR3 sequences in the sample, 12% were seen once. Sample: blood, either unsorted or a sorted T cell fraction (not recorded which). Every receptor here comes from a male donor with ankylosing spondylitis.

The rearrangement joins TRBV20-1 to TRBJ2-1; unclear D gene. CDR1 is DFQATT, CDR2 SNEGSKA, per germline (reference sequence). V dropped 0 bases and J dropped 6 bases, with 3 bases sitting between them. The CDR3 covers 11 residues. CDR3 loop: CSARETNEQFF. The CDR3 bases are TGCAGTGCTAGAGAGACCAATGAGCAGTTCTTC.

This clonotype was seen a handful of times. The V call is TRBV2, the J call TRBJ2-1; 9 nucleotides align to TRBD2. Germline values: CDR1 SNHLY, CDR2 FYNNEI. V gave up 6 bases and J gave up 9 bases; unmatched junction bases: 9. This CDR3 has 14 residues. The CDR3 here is CASRRTSATGEQFF. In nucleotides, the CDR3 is TGTGCCAGCAGGCGGACTAGCGCCACGGGTGAGCAGTTCTTC.

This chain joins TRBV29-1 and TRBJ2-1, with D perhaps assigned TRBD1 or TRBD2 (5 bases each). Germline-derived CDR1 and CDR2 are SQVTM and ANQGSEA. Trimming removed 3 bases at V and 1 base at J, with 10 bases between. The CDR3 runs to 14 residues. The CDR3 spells CSVEGDPSYNEQFF. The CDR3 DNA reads TGCAGCGTTGAGGGGGACCCATCCTACAATGAGCAGTTCTTC.

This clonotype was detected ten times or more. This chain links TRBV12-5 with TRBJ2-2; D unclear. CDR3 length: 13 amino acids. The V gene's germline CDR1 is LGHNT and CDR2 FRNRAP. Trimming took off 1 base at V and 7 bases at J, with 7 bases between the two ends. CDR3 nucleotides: TGTGCTAGTGGTTTGGGTTTCGACGGGGAGCTGTTTTTT. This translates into CASGLGFDGELFF.

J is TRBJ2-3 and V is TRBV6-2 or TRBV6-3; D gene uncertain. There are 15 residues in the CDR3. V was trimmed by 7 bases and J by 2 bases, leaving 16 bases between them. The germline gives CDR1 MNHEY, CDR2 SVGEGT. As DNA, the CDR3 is TGTGCCAGCACTGACTCCCCCCAGGCCACAGATACGCAGTATTTT. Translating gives CASTDSPQATDTQYF.

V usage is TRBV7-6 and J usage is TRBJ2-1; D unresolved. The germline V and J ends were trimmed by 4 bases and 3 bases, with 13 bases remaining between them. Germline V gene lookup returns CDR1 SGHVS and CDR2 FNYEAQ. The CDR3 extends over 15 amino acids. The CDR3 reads CASSSRETLYNEQFF. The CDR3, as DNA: TGTGCCAGCAGCTCGCGTGAGACCCTCTACAATGAGCAGTTCTTC.

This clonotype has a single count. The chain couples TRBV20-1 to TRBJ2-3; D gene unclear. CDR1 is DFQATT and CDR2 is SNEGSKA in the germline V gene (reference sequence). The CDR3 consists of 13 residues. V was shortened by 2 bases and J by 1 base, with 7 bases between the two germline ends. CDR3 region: CSARLSCTDTQYF. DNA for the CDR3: TGCAGTGCTAGATTGTCCTGCACAGATACGCAGTATTTT.

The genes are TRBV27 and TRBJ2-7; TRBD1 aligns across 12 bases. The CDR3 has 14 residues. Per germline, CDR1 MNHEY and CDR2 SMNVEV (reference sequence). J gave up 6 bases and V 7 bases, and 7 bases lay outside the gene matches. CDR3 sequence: CASTRGTGGGEQYF. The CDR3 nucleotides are TGTGCCAGCACCCGGGGGACAGGGGGCGGCGAGCAGTACTTC.

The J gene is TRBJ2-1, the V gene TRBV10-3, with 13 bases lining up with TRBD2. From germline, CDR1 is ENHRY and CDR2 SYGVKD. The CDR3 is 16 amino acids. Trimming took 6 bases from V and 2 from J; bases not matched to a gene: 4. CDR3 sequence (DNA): TGTGCCATCAGCGGACTAGCGGGAGCCCCCTACAATGAGCAGTTCTTC. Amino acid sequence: CAISGLAGAPYNEQFF.

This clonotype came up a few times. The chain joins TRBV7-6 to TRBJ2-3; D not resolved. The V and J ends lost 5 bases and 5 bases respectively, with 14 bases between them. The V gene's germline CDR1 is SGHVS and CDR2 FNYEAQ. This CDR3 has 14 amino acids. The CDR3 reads CASSHGRPEDTQYF. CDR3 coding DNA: TGTGCCAGCAGCCACGGTCGTCCGGAAGATACGCAGTATTTT.

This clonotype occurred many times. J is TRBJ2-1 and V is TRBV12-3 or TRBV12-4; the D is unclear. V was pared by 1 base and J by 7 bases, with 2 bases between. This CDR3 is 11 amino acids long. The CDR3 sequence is CASSLENEQFF. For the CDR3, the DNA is TGTGCCAGCAGTTTAGAAAATGAGCAGTTCTTC.

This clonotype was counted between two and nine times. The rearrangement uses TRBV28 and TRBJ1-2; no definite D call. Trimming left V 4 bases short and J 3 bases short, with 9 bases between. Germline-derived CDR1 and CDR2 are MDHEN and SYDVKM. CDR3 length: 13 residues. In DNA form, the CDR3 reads TGTGCCAGCAGTTCGCACCGGGACTATGGCTACACCTTC. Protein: CASSSHRDYGYTF.

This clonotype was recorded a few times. CDR3 sequence: CASSSGAGASYEQYV. In DNA form, the CDR3 reads TGCGCCAGCAGCTCGGGCGCGGGGGCTTCCTACGAGCAGTACGTC. The rearrangement uses TRBV5-1 and TRBJ2-7, with D tentatively TRBD2 (7 bases). Trimming removed 3 bases from V and 1 base from J, with 14 bases in between. The length of the CDR3 is 15 residues. CDR1 is SGHRS, CDR2 YFSETQ, per germline.

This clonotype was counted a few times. The CDR3 DNA is TGTGCCAGCACCCCTAGAGGGACAGCTAATTCACCCCTCCACTTT. Residues: CASTPRGTANSPLHF. The genes are TRBV28 and TRBJ1-6; TRBD1 agrees at 7 bases. Germline CDR1 and CDR2: MDHEN and SYDVKM. There are 15 residues in the CDR3. The trim removed 7 bases at V and 6 bases at J, leaving 9 bases unmatched.

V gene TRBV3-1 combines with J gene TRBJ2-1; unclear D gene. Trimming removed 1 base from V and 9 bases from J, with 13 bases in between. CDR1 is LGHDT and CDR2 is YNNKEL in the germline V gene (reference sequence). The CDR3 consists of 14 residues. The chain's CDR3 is CASSQGSGRFEQFF. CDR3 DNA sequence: TGTGCCAGCAGCCAAGGCTCCGGGCGCTTTGAGCAGTTCTTC.

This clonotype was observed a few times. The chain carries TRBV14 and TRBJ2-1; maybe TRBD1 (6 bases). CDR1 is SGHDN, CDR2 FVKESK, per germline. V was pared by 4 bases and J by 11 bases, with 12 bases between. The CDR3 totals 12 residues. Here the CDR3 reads CASSPNRVKQFF. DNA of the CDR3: TGTGCCAGCAGCCCTAACAGGGTAAAGCAGTTCTTC.

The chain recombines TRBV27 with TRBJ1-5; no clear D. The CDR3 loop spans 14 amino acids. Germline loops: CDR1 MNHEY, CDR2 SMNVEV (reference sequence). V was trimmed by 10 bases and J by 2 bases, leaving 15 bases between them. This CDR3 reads CATSGFRGNQPQHF. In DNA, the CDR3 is TGTGCCACCTCCGGATTCCGGGGCAATCAGCCCCAGCATTTT.

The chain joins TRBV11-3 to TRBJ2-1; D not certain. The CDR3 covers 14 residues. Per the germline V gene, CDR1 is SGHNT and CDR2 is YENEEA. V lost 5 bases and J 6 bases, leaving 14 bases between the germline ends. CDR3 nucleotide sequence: TGTGCCAGCAGCCCACTACGTGGTGGCAATGAGCAGTTCTTC. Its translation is CASSPLRGGNEQFF.

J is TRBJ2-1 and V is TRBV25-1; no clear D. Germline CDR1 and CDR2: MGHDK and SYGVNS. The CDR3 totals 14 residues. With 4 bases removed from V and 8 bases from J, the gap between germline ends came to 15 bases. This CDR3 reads CASSARWSVDEQFF. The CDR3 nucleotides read TGTGCCAGCAGTGCCCGATGGAGTGTTGATGAGCAGTTCTTC.

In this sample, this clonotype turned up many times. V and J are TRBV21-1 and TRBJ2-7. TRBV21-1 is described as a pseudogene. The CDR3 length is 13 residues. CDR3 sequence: CASSKSRGYEQYF. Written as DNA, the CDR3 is TGTGCCAGCAGCAAAAGTCGGGGCTACGAGCAGTACTTC.

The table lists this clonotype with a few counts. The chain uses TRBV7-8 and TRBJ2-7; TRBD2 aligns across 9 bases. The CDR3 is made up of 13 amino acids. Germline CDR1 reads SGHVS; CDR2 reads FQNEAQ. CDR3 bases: TGTGCCAGCAGCCTAGCGGGATCGTTCGAGCAGTACGTC. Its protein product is CASSLAGSFEQYV.

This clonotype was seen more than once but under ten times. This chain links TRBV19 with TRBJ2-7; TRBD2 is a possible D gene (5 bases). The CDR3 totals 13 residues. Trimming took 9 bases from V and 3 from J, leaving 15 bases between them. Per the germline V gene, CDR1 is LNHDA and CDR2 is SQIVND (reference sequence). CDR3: CASRTLDGYEQYF. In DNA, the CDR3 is TGTGCCAGCAGGACTCTGGATGGCTACGAGCAGTACTTC.

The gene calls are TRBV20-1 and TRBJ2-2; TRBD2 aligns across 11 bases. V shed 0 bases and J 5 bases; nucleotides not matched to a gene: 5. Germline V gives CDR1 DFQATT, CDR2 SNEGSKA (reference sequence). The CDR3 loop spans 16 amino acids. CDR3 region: CSARDSGRAGTGELFF. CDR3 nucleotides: TGCAGTGCTAGAGATAGCGGGAGGGCCGGTACCGGGGAGCTGTTTTTT.

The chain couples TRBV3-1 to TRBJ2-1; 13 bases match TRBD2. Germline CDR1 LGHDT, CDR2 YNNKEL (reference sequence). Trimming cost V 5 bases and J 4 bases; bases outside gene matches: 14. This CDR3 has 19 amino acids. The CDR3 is CASSLLGLAGEGGYNEQFF. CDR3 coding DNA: TGTGCCAGCAGCTTACTCGGACTAGCGGGAGAGGGGGGTTACAATGAGCAGTTCTTC.

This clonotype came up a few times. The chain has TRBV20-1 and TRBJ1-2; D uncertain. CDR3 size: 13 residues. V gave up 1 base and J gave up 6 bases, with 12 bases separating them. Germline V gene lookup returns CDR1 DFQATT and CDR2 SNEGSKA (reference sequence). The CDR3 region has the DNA TGCAGTGCTAGAGTAGAGGGTATCAATGGCTACACCTTC. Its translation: CSARVEGINGYTF.

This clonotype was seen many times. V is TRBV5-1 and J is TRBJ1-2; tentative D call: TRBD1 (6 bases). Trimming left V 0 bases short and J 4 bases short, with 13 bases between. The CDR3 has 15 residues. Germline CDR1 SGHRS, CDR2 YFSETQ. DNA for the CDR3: TGCGCCAGCAGCTTGGGGACAGCCAACTCCTATGGCTACACCTTC. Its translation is CASSLGTANSYGYTF.

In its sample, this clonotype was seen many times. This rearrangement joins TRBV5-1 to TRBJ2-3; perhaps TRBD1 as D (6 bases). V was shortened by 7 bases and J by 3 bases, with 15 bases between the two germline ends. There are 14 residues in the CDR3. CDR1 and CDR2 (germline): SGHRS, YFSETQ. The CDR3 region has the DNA TGCGCCAGCGCACCCCAAGGGGGTACAGATACGCAGTATTTT. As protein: CASAPQGGTDTQYF. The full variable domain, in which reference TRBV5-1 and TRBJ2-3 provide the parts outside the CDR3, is KAGVTQTPRYLIKTRGQQVTLSCSPISGHRSVSWYQQTPGQGLQFLFEYFSETQRNKGNFPGRFSGRQFSNSRSEMNVSTLELGDSALYLCASAPQGGTDTQYFGPGTRLTVL.

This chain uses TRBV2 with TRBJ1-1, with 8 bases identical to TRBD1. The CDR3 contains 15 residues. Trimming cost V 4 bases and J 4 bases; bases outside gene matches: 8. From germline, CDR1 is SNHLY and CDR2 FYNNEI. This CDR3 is CASSGQGAEGTEAFF. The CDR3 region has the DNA TGTGCCAGCAGTGGGCAGGGGGCAGAAGGCACTGAAGCTTTCTTT.

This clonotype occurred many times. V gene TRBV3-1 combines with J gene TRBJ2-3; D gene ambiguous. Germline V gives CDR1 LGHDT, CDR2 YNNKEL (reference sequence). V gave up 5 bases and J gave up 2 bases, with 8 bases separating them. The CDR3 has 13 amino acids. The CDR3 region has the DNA TGTGCCAGCAGCTGGTATTCCACAGATACGCAGTATTTT. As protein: CASSWYSTDTQYF.